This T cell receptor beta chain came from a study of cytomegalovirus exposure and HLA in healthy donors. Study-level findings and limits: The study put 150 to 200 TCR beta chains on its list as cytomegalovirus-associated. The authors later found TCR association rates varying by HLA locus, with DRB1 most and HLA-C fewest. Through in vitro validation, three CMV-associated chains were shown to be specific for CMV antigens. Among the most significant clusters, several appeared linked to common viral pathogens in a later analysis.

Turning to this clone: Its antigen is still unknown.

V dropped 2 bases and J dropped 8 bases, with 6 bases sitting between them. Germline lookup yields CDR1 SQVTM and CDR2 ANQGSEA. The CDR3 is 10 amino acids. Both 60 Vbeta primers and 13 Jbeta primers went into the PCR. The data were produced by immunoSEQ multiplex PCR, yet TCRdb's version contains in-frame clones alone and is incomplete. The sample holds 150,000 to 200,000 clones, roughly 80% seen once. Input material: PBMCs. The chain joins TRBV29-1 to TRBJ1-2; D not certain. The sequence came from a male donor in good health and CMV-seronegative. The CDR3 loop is CSVESGGYTF. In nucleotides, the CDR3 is TGCAGCGTTGAATCTGGCGGCTACACCTTC. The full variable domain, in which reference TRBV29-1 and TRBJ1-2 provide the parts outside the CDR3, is SAVISQKPSRDICQRGTSLTIQCQVDSQVTMMFWYRQQPGQSLTLIATANQGSEATYESGFVIDKFPISRPNLTFSTLTVSNMSPEDSSIYLCSVESGGYTFGSGTRLTVV.